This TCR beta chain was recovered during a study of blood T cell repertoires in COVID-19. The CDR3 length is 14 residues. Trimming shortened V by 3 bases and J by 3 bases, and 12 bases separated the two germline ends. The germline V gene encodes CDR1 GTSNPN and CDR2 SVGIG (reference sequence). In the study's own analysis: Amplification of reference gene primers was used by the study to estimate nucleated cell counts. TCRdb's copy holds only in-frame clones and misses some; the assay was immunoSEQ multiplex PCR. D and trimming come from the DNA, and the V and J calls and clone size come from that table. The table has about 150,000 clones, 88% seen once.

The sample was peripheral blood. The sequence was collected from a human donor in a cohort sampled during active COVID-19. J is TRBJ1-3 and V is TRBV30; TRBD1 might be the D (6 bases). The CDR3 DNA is TGTGCCTGGAGGGAGAGGGGGTATGGAAACACCATATATTTT. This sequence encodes CAWRERGYGNTIYF.